Each of the 9 T cell receptor beta chains below was sequenced from the same sample in a study of T cells in localized non-small cell lung cancer. Repertoires were generated with immunoSEQ multiplex PCR, while TCRdb's copy carries only in-frame clones and drops some. The table lists about 23,000 clones, approximately 88% of them singletons, with roughly 9% in the top ten. Sequences were derived from peripheral blood mononuclear cells, sampled before any cancer treatment. All receptors derive from a woman aged 35 to 75 with stage III lung adenocarcinoma.

This clone was seen a single time. The J gene is TRBJ1-5, the V gene TRBV28; 10 bases fit TRBD1. Unmatched junction bases numbered 3, after V lost 5 bases and J lost 2 bases. The CDR3 totals 15 residues. Germline CDR1 MDHEN, CDR2 SYDVKM. CDR3 sequence reads: CASSPGTGGNQPQHF. The CDR3 nucleotides are TGTGCCAGCAGTCCGGGGACAGGGGGCAATCAGCCCCAGCATTTT.

The CDR3, as DNA: TGTGCCAGCAGCCAAGTTGGGACAGGGCCCAATTCACCCCTCCACTTT. Translation gives CASSQVGTGPNSPLHF. The chain combines TRBV14 with TRBJ1-6, with 9 positions matching TRBD1. J lost 7 bases, V lost 1 base, and 5 bases had no gene match. The length of the CDR3 is 16 residues. In germline, CDR1 is SGHDN, CDR2 FVKESK.

J is TRBJ1-1 and V is TRBV13; 11 nucleotides agree with TRBD1. The CDR3 is 13 residues long. CDR1 PRHDT and CDR2 FYEKMQ come from the germline V gene (reference sequence). Germline trimming cut 5 bases from V and 10 bases from J; bases unmatched to any gene: 6. Here the CDR3 DNA reads TGTGCCAGCAGCCCGGACAGGGGGCTGGTAGCTTTCTTT. Protein sequence: CASSPDRGLVAFF.

Only one count was recorded for this clone. The rearrangement joins TRBV28 to TRBJ2-7; D is undetermined. Germline lookup yields CDR1 MDHEN and CDR2 SYDVKM. Deletions cut 6 bases from V and 5 bases from J, with 17 bases between. CDR3 length: 14 residues. The CDR3 DNA sequence: TGTGCCAGCAGCTCCGGACCCGGGCGAAACGAGCAGTACTTC. It specifies CASSSGPGRNEQYF.

This chain uses TRBV27 with TRBJ2-2; the match to TRBD2 covers 9 bases. J lost 0 bases, V lost 5 bases, and 10 bases had no gene match. Per germline, CDR1 MNHEY and CDR2 SMNVEV (reference sequence). The CDR3 is 18 amino acids. CDR3 nucleotide sequence: TGTGCCAGCAGTCTCCGCCCACCTAGCGGGGCGAACACCGGGGAGCTGTTTTTT. Amino acid sequence: CASSLRPPSGANTGELFF.

The chain couples TRBV20-1 to TRBJ2-1; D not certain. The CDR3 runs 11 residues. Germline V CDR1 and CDR2: DFQATT, SNEGSKA (reference sequence). Trimming pared 6 bases from V and 7 bases from J, leaving 10 bases between. The DNA of the CDR3 is TGCAGTGCGATCGACCAAAATGAGCAGTTCTTC. As protein: CSAIDQNEQFF.

The genes are TRBV28 and TRBJ1-1; D remains ambiguous. Trimming stripped 11 bases from V and 0 bases from J, with 13 bases between. Germline V gene lookup returns CDR1 MDHEN and CDR2 SYDVKM. CDR3 length: 13 amino acids. The DNA for the CDR3 is TGTGCCGGAAGGACCGAGATGAACACTGAAGCTTTCTTT. This gives the protein CAGRTEMNTEAFF.

As concerns this clone: Its ends do not fully match the called genes, so a read error is possible. The rearrangement links TRBV30 to TRBJ2-7; 8 bases are a match to TRBD2. This CDR3 has 13 residues. Looked up from germline, CDR1 is GTSNPN and CDR2 is SVGIG (reference sequence). The CDR3 bases are TGTGCCTGGAGTCCCCGCTCCGCGGGGGGCCGGGACTTC. It codes for CAWSPRSAGGRDF.

The genes are TRBV4-2 and TRBJ2-3; D not certain. This CDR3 region has 11 residues. The germline gives CDR1 LGHNA, CDR2 YNFKEQ. Trimming pared 1 base from V and 8 bases from J, leaving 4 bases between. The CDR3: CASSQGGTQYF. CDR3 sequence (DNA): TGTGCCAGCAGCCAAGGTGGTACGCAGTATTTT.